A single sample is the source of the 16 T cell receptor beta chains below, sequenced in a study of identical twins. TCRdb reanalysed the 5' RACE reads using MiXCR and keeps one entry per CDR3 protein. The sample contains some 760,000 distinct CDR3 sequences, roughly 18% of which appear only once. The sample also formed part of further work on T cells expressing NK-cell markers.

Sequenced material: PBMCs. The receptor source for this set is a woman between 18 and 29 years old in good health.

For the CDR3, the DNA is TGCAGTGCTGCACACCGGGGAACCTACGAGCAGTACTTC. Residues: CSAAHRGTYEQYF. This chain links TRBV20-1 with TRBJ2-7; D possibly corresponds to TRBD2 (5 bases). This CDR3 is 13 amino acids long. Deletions cut 5 bases from V and 2 bases from J, with 13 bases between. The germline CDR1 and CDR2 sequences are DFQATT and SNEGSKA (reference sequence).

This clonotype was detected ten times or more. This CDR3 reads CASSPDSNYGYTF. Written as DNA, the CDR3 is TGTGCCAGCAGCCCCGACAGCAACTATGGCTACACCTTC. The chain has TRBV7-9 and TRBJ1-2; TRBD1 is a possible D gene (5 bases). Between the trimmed V and J ends, which lost 5 bases and 2 bases, there was a span of 9 bases. The CDR3 spans 13 residues. From germline, CDR1 is SEHNR and CDR2 FQNEAQ (reference sequence).

The chain has TRBV12-3 or TRBV12-4 and TRBJ2-2; possible D gene TRBD1, 6 bases. V was pared by 7 bases and J by 2 bases, with 11 bases between. The CDR3 covers 14 residues. The CDR3 loop is CASKQGQNTGELFF. The CDR3 bases are TGTGCCAGCAAGCAGGGGCAAAACACCGGGGAGCTGTTTTTT.

This clonotype appeared a few times. The gene calls are TRBV20-1 and TRBJ2-3; D is tentatively TRBD1 or TRBD2 (5 bases each). V lost 6 bases to trimming and J lost 5 bases, with 12 bases between them. Germline V gives CDR1 DFQATT, CDR2 SNEGSKA (reference sequence). This CDR3 is 12 amino acids long. CDR3 nucleotide sequence: TGCAGTGCAGGGACGGGCCGAGATACGCAGTATTTT. Protein product: CSAGTGRDTQYF.

V usage is TRBV7-7 and J usage is TRBJ2-5, with D perhaps TRBD2 (6 bases). In germline, CDR1 is SSHAT, CDR2 FNYEAQ (reference sequence). The CDR3 contains 14 residues. The V and J ends lost 4 bases and 2 bases respectively, with 11 bases between them. In DNA, the CDR3 is TGTGCCAGCAGCTCAGGACTAAGACAAGAGACCCAGTACTTC. Its protein product is CASSSGLRQETQYF.

This clonotype is a singleton in its sample. J is TRBJ2-7 and V is TRBV9; TRBD1 might be the D (6 bases). The CDR3 runs 15 residues. V was clipped by 0 bases and J by 2 bases, with 12 bases between them. The germline CDR1 and CDR2 sequences are SGDLS and YYNGEE. This chain's CDR3 is CASSVDRETTYEQYF. The CDR3 nucleotides are TGTGCCAGCAGCGTAGACAGGGAAACCACCTACGAGCAGTACTTC.

This clonotype appeared a few times. Here the CDR3 reads CSTKQANTEAFF. In DNA, the CDR3 is TGCAGCACCAAACAGGCAAACACTGAAGCTTTCTTT. This sequence joins TRBV29-1 and TRBJ1-1; the D gene is possibly TRBD1 (5 bases). This CDR3 has 12 residues. The ends were cut back, 8 bases at V and 2 bases at J, with 12 bases in the middle. Germline CDR1 is SQVTM and CDR2 is ANQGSEA. The entire variable domain, with the rest obtained from reference TRBV29-1 and TRBJ1-1, is as follows: SAVISQKPSRDICQRGTSLTIQCQVDSQVTMMFWYRQQPGQSLTLIATANQGSEATYESGFVIDKFPISRPNLTFSTLTVSNMSPEDSSIYLCSTKQANTEAFFGQGTRLTVV.

This clonotype was counted a few times. The chain couples TRBV20-1 to TRBJ2-3, with 7 bases aligning to TRBD2. J gave up 3 bases and V 3 bases, and 15 bases lay outside the gene matches. The CDR3 contains 17 residues. Germline values: CDR1 DFQATT, CDR2 SNEGSKA (reference sequence). The CDR3 DNA follows: TGCAGTGCTAGGGGGCTAGGCGAGCGGGGCCTGACAGATACGCAGTATTTT. Amino acids: CSARGLGERGLTDTQYF.

The chain employs TRBV11-1 and TRBJ2-3, with D tentatively TRBD2 (6 bases). CDR1 and CDR2 (germline): SGHAT, FQDESV (reference sequence). Trimming took off 5 bases at V and 1 base at J, with 22 bases between the two ends. The CDR3 loop spans 18 amino acids. Here the CDR3 DNA reads TGTGCCAGCAGCCGAGGGCGCCCGATCCGCGGGGGCACAGATACGCAGTATTTT. Translation: CASSRGRPIRGGTDTQYF.

The V and J genes are TRBV24-1 and TRBJ2-1; D is possibly TRBD2 (7 bases). Trimming took 9 bases from V and 7 from J, leaving 24 bases between them. CDR3 size: 16 residues. Germline V gene lookup returns CDR1 KGHDR and CDR2 SFDVKD. The CDR3 coding sequence is TGTGCCACCTCCAACCCCTCCCCGGGGGGCAAGAATGAGCAGTTCTTC. Residues: CATSNPSPGGKNEQFF.

The J gene is TRBJ2-2, the V gene TRBV20-1; D may be TRBD1 or TRBD2 (7 bases each). CDR3 length equals 12 residues. Germline CDR1 reads DFQATT; CDR2 reads SNEGSKA (reference sequence). V lost 8 bases and J lost 6, with 13 bases in between. The DNA of the CDR3 is TGCAGTTTACAGGGGAGGGCCGGGGAGCTGTTTTTT. This codes for CSLQGRAGELFF.

The chain has TRBV9 and TRBJ2-2; weak D call: TRBD1 (5 bases). V gave up 4 bases and J gave up 2 bases, with 15 bases separating them. This CDR3 is built from 16 residues. CDR1 SGDLS and CDR2 YYNGEE come from the germline V gene. As DNA, the CDR3 is TGTGCCAGCAGCTCAAAGACAGATCCCAACACCGGGGAGCTGTTTTTT. Amino acids: CASSSKTDPNTGELFF.

This clonotype was seen only a few times. The chain employs TRBV20-1 and TRBJ2-5; TRBD2 might be the D (6 bases). With 4 bases removed from V and 5 bases from J, the gap between germline ends came to 14 bases. Germline CDR1 DFQATT, CDR2 SNEGSKA (reference sequence). This CDR3 has 13 amino acids. The CDR3 bases are TGCAGTGCTACTTCGCGGGGCGGGGAGACCCAGTACTTC. Protein sequence: CSATSRGGETQYF.

The rearrangement links TRBV4-3 to TRBJ2-7; D is ambiguous. This CDR3 comprises 15 residues. Trimming removed 1 base at V and 4 bases at J, with 14 bases between. Germline loops: CDR1 LGHNA, CDR2 YSLEER. CDR3 loop: CASSQGPRALYEQYF. The DNA of the CDR3 is TGCGCCAGCAGCCAAGGCCCTAGGGCCTTGTACGAGCAGTACTTC.

In its sample, this clonotype was seen a few times. The chain links TRBV12-3 or TRBV12-4 to TRBJ2-6; TRBD1 matches at 11 bases. The CDR3 runs to 15 residues. After removal of 6 bases from V and 8 bases from J, the junction contained 6 bases not matched to a gene. The CDR3 region is CASRDRGQESNVLTF. CDR3 in DNA: TGTGCCAGCAGGGACAGGGGGCAGGAGTCCAACGTCCTGACTTTC.

The chain couples TRBV9 to TRBJ2-5, with D unresolved. V lost 0 bases to trimming and J lost 5 bases, with 14 bases between them. Looked up from germline, CDR1 is SGDLS and CDR2 is YYNGEE. The CDR3 totals 15 residues. Written as DNA, the CDR3 is TGTGCCAGCAGCGTAGTCTCCTCCCGTGCGGAGACCCAGTACTTC. It is translated as CASSVVSSRAETQYF. Filled out from reference TRBV9 and TRBJ2-5, the complete variable domain reads DSGVTQTPKHLITATGQRVTLRCSPRSGDLSVYWYQQSLDQGLQFLIQYYNGEERAKGNILERFSAQQFPDLHSELNLSSLELGDSALYFCASSVVSSRAETQYFGPGTRLLVL.